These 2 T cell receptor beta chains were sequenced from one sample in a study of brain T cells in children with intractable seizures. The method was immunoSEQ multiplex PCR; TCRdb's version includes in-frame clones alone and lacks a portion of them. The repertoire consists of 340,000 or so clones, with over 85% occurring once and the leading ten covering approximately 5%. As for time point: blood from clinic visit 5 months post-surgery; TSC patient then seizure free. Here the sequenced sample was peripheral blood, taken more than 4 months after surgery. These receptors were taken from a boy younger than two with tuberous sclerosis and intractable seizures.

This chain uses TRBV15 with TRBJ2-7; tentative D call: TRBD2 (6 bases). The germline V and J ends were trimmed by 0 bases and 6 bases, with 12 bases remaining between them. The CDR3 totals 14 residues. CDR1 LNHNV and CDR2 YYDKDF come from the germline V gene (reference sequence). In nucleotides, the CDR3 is TGTGCCACCAGCAGAGATTTGAGGGAGGCCGAGCAGTACTTC. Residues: CATSRDLREAEQYF.

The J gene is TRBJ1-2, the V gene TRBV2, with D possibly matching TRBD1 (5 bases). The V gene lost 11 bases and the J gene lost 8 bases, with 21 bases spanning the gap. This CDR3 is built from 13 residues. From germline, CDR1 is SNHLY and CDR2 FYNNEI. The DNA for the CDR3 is TGTGCCGGGGGGGTCAGGCGGGTGGGCGGCTACACCTTC. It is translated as CAGGVRRVGGYTF.